The table lists the clone carrying this TCR beta chain with a few counts. Its specificity is not known. The sample comes from a study of CD8 T cells in ankylosing spondylitis. Looked up from germline, CDR1 is SQVTM and CDR2 is ANQGSEA. The ends lost 5 bases at V and 0 bases at J; junction bases unmatched: 14. The length of the CDR3 is 19 residues. Study results and caveats: Disease-linked clones reportedly concentrated significantly in matched ankylosing spondylitis synovial fluid.

One entry per CDR3 protein, called by TCRdb with MiXCR from the 5' RACE reads. The table includes about 130,000 distinct CDR3 sequences, around 9% detected once. The J gene is TRBJ2-1, the V gene TRBV29-1; 12 bases fit TRBD2. Sequencing input: blood, either unsorted or a sorted T cell fraction (not recorded which). The receptor comes from a male donor with ankylosing spondylitis or in good health (not recorded which). In DNA form, the CDR3 reads TGCAGCGTTCAACTAGCGGGAGGCCATTCTTTCCCCTCCTACAATGAGCAGTTCTTC. It translates to CSVQLAGGHSFPSYNEQFF.